This T cell receptor beta chain came from a study of blood T cell repertoires in COVID-19. Whole-study context: PBMCs, B-cell-depleted T cells, or T cells provided the cDNA or gDNA that made up the material.

In the original workflow: By means of reference gene primer amplification, nucleated cell counts were estimated. Here immunoSEQ multiplex PCR was the method, and the copy in TCRdb shows in-frame clones only, minus some. That table furnishes V, J and clone size, whereas the DNA furnished D and trimming. The data hold 210,000 or so clones, with about nine tenths observed a single time. Trimming cost V 1 base and J 2 bases, with 12 bases left between them. The CDR3 is 16 residues long. The germline V gene has CDR1 MNHNS and CDR2 SASEGT. The chain joins TRBV6-1 to TRBJ1-5, with D maybe TRBD1 (5 bases). This TCR came from a man aged 50 or older with acute or convalescent COVID-19. The material sequenced was peripheral blood. The CDR3 DNA sequence: TGTGCCAGCAGTGAAGTTCAGGGATTGGGCAATCAGCCCCAGCATTTT. It translates to CASSEVQGLGNQPQHF.